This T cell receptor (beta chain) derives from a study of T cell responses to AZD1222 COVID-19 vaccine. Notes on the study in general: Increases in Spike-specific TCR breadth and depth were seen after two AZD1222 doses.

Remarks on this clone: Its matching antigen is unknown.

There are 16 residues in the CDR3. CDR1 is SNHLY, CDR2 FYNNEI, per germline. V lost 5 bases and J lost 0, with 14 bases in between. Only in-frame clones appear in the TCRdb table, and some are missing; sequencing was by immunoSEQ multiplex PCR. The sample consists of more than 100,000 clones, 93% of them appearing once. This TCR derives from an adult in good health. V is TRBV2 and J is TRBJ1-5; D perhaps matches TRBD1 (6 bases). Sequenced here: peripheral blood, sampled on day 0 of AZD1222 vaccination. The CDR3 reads CASSIGQLHSNQPQHF. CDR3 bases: TGTGCCAGCAGTATTGGACAGTTACATAGCAATCAGCCCCAGCATTTT.